This paragraph covers one T cell receptor (beta chain) sequence. Its antigen is currently unknown. The sample belongs to a study of blood T cells in healthy people across ages. A second PCR of 7 to 11 cycles used a sample-barcoded 5' primer and a J-beta primer mix. TCRdb called the 5' RACE reads again in MiXCR, with one record for every CDR3 protein. The sample has hundreds of thousands of distinct CDR3 sequences, approximately 59% seen once. Study-level points and caveats: Conclusively comparing naive with antigen-experienced cells was impossible with unsorted PBMCs. Not knowing donor CMV status may have confounded expanded clonotype changes.

The CDR3 is made up of 15 amino acids. The J segment lost 6 bases and the V segment lost 7 bases, leaving 13 bases of the junction unmatched. This chain joins TRBV12-3 or TRBV12-4 and TRBJ2-3; 7 bases agree with TRBD1. The sequenced material came from blood. This TCR came from a man in his 60s in good health. CDR3: CASIKQGLGSDTQYF. The CDR3 coding sequence is TGTGCCAGCATCAAACAGGGGCTAGGATCGGATACGCAGTATTTT.